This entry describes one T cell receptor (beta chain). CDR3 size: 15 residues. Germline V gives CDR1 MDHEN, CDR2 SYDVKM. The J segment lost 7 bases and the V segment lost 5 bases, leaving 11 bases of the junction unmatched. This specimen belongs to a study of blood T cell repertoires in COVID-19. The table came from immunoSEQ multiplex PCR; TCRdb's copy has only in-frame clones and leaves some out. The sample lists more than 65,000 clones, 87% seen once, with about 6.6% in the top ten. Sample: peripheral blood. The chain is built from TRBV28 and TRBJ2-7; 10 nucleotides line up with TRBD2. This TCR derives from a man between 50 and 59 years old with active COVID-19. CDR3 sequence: CASSRLAGEFQEQYF. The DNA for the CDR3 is TGTGCCAGCAGTCGTCTAGCGGGAGAGTTTCAAGAGCAGTACTTC.